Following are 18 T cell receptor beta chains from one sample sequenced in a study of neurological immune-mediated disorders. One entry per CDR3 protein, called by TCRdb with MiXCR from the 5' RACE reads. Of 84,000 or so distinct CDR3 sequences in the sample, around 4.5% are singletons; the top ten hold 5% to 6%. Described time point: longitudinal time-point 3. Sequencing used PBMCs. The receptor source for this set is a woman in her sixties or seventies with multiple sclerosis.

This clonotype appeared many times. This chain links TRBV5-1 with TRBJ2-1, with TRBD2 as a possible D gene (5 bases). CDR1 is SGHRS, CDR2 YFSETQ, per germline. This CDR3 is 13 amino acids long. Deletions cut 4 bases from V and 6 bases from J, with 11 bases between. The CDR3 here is CASSPDSLNEQFF. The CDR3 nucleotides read TGCGCCAGCAGCCCGGACTCGCTCAATGAGCAGTTCTTC.

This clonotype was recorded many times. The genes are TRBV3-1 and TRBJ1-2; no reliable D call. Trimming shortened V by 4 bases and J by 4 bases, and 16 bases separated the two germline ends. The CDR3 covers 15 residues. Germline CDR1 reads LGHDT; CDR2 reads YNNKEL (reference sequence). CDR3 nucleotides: TGTGCCAGCAGCCCCAACAGAGTTAAAGGCTATGGCTACACCTTC. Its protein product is CASSPNRVKGYGYTF.

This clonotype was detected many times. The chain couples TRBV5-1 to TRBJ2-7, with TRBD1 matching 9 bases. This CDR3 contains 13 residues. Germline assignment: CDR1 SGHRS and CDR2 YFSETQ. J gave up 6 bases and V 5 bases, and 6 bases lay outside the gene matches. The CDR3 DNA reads TGCGCCAGCAGGAGGGACAGGGATAGCGAGCAGTACTTC. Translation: CASRRDRDSEQYF.

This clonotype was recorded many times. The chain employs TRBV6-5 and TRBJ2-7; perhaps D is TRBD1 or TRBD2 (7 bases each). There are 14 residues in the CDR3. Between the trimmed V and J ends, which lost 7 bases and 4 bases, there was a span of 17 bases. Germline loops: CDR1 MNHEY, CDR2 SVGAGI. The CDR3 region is CASNGGTAVYEQYF. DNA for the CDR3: TGTGCCAGCAACGGGGGGACAGCCGTATACGAGCAGTACTTC.

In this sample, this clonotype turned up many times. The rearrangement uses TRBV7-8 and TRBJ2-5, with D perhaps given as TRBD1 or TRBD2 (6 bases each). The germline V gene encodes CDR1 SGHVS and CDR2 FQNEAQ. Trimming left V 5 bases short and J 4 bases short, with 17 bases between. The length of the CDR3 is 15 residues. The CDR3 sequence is CASSHPGAGRETQYF. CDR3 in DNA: TGTGCCAGCAGCCACCCGGGGGCGGGGCGAGAGACCCAGTACTTC.

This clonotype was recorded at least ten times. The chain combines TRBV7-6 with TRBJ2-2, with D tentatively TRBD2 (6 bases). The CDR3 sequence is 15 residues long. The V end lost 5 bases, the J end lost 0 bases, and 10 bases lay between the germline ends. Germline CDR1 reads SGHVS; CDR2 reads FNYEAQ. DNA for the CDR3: TGTGCCAGCAGCCGCCGGGAGACGAACACCGGGGAGCTGTTTTTT. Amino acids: CASSRRETNTGELFF.

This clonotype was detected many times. The DNA of the CDR3 is TGCAGTCACTCGGGACTACCCTATGGCTACACCTTC. Residues: CSHSGLPYGYTF. The J gene is TRBJ1-2, the V gene TRBV20-1, with D maybe TRBD1 (5 bases). Germline CDR1 is DFQATT and CDR2 is SNEGSKA (reference sequence). The CDR3 consists of 12 residues. V lost 8 bases, J lost 4 bases, and 14 bases lay in between.

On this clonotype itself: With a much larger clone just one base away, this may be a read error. This CDR3 reads CVSSPRTGGVYEKLFF. In DNA, the CDR3 is TGTGTCAGCAGCCCGCGGACAGGGGGCGTCTATGAAAAACTGTTTTTT. The genes are TRBV7-6 and TRBJ1-4; TRBD1 agrees at 11 bases. The CDR3 is 16 amino acids. CDR1 is SGHVS and CDR2 is FNYEAQ in the germline V gene.

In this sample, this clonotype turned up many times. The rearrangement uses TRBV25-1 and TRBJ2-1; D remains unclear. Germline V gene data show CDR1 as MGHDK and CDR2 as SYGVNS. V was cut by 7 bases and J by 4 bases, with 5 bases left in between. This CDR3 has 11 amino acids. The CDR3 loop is CASNLYNEQFF. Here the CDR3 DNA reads TGTGCCAGCAACCTGTACAATGAGCAGTTCTTC.

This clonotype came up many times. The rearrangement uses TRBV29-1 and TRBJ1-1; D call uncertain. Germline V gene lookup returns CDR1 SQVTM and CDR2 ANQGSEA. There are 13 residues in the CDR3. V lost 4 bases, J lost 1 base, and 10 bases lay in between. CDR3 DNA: TGCAGCGTTGGGGAAACGAGGAACACTGAAGCTTTCTTT. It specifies CSVGETRNTEAFF.

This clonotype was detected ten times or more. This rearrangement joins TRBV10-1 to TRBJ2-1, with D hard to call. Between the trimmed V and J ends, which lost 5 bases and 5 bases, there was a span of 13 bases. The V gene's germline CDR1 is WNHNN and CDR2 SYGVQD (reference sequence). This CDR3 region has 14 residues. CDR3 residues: CASSSRPINNEQFF. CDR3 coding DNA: TGCGCCAGCAGTAGTAGACCTATTAACAATGAGCAGTTCTTC.

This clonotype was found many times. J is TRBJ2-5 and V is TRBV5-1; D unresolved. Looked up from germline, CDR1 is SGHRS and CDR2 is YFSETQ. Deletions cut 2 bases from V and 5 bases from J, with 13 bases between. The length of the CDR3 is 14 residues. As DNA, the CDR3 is TGCGCCAGCAGCTTTGGGCTGTCTGAGGAGACCCAGTACTTC. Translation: CASSFGLSEETQYF.

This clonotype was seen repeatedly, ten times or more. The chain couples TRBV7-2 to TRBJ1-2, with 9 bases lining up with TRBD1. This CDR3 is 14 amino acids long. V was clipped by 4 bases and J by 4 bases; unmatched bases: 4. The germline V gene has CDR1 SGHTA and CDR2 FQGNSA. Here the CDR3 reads CASSSQTGGYGYTF. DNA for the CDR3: TGTGCCAGCAGCTCCCAGACAGGGGGCTATGGCTACACCTTC.

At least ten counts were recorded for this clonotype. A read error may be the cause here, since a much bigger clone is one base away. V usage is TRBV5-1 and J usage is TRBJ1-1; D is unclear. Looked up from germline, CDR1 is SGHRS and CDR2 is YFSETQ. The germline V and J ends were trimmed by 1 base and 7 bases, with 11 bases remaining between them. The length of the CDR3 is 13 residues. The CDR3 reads CASSLSRAGEAFF. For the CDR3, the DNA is TGCGCCAGCAGCTTGTCACGAGCAGGTGAAGCTTTCTTT. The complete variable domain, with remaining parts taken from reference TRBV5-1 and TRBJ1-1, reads KAGVTQTPRYLIKTRGQQVTLSCSPISGHRSVSWYQQTPGQGLQFLFEYFSETQRNKGNFPGRFSGRQFSNSRSEMNVSTLELGDSALYLCASSLSRAGEAFFGQGTRLTVV.

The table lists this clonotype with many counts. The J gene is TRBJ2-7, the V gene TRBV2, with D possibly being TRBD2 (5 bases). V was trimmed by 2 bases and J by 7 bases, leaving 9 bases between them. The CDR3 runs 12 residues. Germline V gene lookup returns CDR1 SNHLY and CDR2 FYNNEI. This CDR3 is CASSERGLEQYF. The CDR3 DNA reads TGTGCCAGCAGTGAAAGAGGGCTTGAGCAGTACTTC.

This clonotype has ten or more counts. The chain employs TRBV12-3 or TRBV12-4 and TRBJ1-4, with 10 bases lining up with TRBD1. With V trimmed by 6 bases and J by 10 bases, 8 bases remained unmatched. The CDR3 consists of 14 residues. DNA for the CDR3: TGTGCCAGCAGAGCCAGGACAGGGGGTGGAAAACTGTTTTTT. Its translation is CASRARTGGGKLFF.

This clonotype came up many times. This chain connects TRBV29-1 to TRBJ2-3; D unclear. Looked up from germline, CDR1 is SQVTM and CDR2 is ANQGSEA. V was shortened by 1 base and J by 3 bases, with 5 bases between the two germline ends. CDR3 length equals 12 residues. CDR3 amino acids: CSVEGNTDTQYF. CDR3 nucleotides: TGCAGCGTTGAAGGCAATACAGATACGCAGTATTTT.

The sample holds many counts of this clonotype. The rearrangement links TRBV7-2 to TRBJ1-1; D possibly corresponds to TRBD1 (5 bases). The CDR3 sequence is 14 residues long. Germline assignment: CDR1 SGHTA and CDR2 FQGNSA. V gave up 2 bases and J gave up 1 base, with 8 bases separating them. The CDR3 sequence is CASSLSTGNTEAFF. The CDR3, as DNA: TGTGCCAGCAGCTTATCTACAGGGAACACTGAAGCTTTCTTT.